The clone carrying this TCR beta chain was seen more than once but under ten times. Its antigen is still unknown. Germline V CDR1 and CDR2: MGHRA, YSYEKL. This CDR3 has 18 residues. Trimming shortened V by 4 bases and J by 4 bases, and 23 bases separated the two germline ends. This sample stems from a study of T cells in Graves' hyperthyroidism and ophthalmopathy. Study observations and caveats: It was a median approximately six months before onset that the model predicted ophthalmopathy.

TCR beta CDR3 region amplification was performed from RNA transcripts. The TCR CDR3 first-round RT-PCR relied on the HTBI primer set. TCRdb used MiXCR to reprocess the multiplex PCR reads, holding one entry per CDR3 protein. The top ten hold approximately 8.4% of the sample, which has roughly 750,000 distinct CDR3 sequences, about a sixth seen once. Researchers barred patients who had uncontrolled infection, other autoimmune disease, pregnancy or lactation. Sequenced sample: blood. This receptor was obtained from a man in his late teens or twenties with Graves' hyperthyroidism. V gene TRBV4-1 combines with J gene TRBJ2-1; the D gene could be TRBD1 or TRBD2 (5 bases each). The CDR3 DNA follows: TGCGCCAGCAGCCGGGGGACCCCCGGTGGGGTGAGGTACAATGAGCAGTTCTTC. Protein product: CASSRGTPGGVRYNEQFF.